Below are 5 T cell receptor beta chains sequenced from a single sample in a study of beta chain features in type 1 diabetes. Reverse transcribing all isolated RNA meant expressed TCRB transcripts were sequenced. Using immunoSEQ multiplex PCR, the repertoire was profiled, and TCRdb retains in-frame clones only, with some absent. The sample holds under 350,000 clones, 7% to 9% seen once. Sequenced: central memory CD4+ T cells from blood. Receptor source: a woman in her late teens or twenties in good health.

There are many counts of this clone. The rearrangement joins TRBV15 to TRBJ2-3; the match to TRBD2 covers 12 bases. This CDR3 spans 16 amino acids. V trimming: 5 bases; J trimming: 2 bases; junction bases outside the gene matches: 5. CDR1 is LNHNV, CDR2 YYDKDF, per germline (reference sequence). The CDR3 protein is CATSGWTSGTTDTQYF. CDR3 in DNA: TGTGCCACCAGCGGATGGACTAGCGGGACCACAGATACGCAGTATTTT. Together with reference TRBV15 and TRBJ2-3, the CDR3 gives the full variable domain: DAMVIQNPRYQVTQFGKPVTLSCSQTLNHNVMYWYQQKSSQAPKLLFHYYDKDFNNEADTPDNFQSRRPNTSFCFLDIRSPGLGDTAMYLCATSGWTSGTTDTQYFGPGTRLTVL.

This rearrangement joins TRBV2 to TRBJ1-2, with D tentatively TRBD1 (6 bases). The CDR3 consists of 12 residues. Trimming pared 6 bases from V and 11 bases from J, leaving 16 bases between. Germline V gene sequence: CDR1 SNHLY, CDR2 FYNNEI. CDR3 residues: CASRGTPRGYTF. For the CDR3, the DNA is TGTGCCAGCAGGGGGACCCCCAGGGGTTACACCTTC.

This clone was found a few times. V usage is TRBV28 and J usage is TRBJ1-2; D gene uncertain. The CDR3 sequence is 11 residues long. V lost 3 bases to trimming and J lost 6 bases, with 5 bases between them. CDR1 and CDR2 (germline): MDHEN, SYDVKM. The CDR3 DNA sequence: TGTGCCAGCAGTTTTGGGGATGGCTACACCTTC. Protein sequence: CASSFGDGYTF.

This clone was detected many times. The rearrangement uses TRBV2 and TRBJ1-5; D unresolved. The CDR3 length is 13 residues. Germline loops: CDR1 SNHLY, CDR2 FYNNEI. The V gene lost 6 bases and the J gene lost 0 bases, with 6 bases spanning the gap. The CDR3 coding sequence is TGTGCCAGCAGCGGGAATAGCAATCAGCCCCAGCATTTT. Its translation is CASSGNSNQPQHF.

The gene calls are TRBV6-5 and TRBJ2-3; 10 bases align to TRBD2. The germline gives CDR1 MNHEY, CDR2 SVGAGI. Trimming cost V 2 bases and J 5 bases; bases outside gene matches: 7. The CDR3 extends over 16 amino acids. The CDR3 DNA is TGTGCCAGCAGTTACGTTGGGAGCGGGAGGGGAGATACGCAGTATTTT. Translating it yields CASSYVGSGRGDTQYF.